The 23 T cell receptor beta chains listed next were all sequenced from one sample in a study of blood T cell repertoires in COVID-19. Assay: immunoSEQ multiplex PCR; the TCRdb copy retains only in-frame clones and omits some. Of roughly 310,000 clones listed, over 75% were seen once; the top ten hold around a tenth. Sequencing input: PBMCs or T cells enriched from blood (not recorded which). These receptors were obtained from a woman in her thirties or forties who had recovered from COVID-19.

The chain is built from TRBV27 and TRBJ1-5; 8 positions match TRBD1. The trim removed 6 bases at V and 7 bases at J, leaving 14 bases unmatched. The CDR3 covers 16 residues. Germline CDR1 is MNHEY and CDR2 is SMNVEV (reference sequence). The CDR3, as DNA: TGTGCCAGCAGCCCTGTAGGACAGGGTCATCGGCAGCCCCAGCATTTT. Protein product: CASSPVGQGHRQPQHF.

J is TRBJ2-7 and V is TRBV27, with 9 bases aligning to TRBD1. From germline, CDR1 is MNHEY and CDR2 SMNVEV (reference sequence). V shed 6 bases, J shed 5 bases, and the junction held 11 bases outside the gene matches. The CDR3 loop spans 15 amino acids. This CDR3 is CASSLGTGGMDEQYF. The CDR3 coding sequence is TGTGCCAGCAGCTTGGGCACAGGGGGCATGGACGAGCAGTACTTC.

The chain's CDR3 is CASRGGLETQYF. CDR3 DNA sequence: TGTGCCAGCCGGGGGGGGTTGGAGACCCAGTACTTC. This chain uses TRBV28 with TRBJ2-5, with TRBD2 matching 8 bases. V lost 8 bases to trimming and J lost 5 bases; unmatched junction nucleotides: 4. Germline V gene lookup returns CDR1 MDHEN and CDR2 SYDVKM. This CDR3 is 12 amino acids long.

This clone has only one observation. The chain is built from TRBV29-1 and TRBJ2-1, with 11 bases identical to TRBD2. The V and J ends lost 7 bases and 4 bases, in that order; junction bases with no gene match: 6. Germline V gene lookup returns CDR1 SQVTM and CDR2 ANQGSEA. The CDR3 consists of 14 residues. The CDR3 sequence is CSARTSGPYNEQFF. In DNA form, the CDR3 reads TGCAGCGCCCGGACTAGCGGGCCTTACAATGAGCAGTTCTTC.

The rearrangement joins TRBV19 to TRBJ2-7; TRBD2 matches at 7 bases. CDR3 size: 16 residues. Per germline, CDR1 LNHDA and CDR2 SQIVND (reference sequence). J lost 1 base, V lost 6 bases, and 12 bases had no gene match. The CDR3 sequence: CASSSRGGVFSYEQYF. Here the CDR3 DNA reads TGTGCCAGTAGCAGCCGGGGAGGGGTTTTTTCCTACGAGCAGTACTTC.

This rearrangement joins TRBV6-6 to TRBJ1-4; the D gene is possibly TRBD1 (5 bases). Germline assignment: CDR1 MNHNY and CDR2 SVGAGI (reference sequence). V gave up 5 bases and J gave up 7 bases, with 14 bases separating them. The length of the CDR3 is 14 residues. CDR3 amino acids: CASSGGLYGEKLFF. The CDR3 region has the DNA TGTGCCAGCAGTGGGGGGTTATATGGTGAAAAACTGTTTTTT.

The V gene is TRBV3-1 (or the pseudogene TRBV3-2), the J gene TRBJ2-3; TRBD2 aligns across 11 bases. The CDR3 sequence is 14 residues long. Germline trimming cut 6 bases from V and 3 bases from J; bases unmatched to any gene: 2. CDR1 is LGHDT, CDR2 YNNKEL, per germline (reference sequence). This chain's CDR3 is CASRLAGGTDTQYF. CDR3 nucleotides: TGTGCCAGCAGGCTAGCGGGGGGTACAGATACGCAGTATTTT.

The chain links TRBV10-3 to TRBJ2-2; TRBD2 matches at 14 bases. Germline V lookup: CDR1 ENHRY, CDR2 SYGVKD. V shed 6 bases, J shed 3 bases, and the junction held 6 bases outside the gene matches. This CDR3 has 17 residues. CDR3 sequence: CAISHVGLAGDTGELFF. The DNA of the CDR3 is TGTGCCATCAGCCACGTGGGACTAGCGGGAGACACCGGGGAGCTGTTTTTT.

J is TRBJ2-1 and V is TRBV11-3; D not resolved. CDR1 is SGHNT and CDR2 is YENEEA in the germline V gene. V lost 4 bases and J lost 8, with 9 bases in between. CDR3 size: 12 residues. CDR3 protein: CASSSVSDEQFF. The CDR3 DNA reads as TGTGCCAGCAGCTCCGTATCCGATGAGCAGTTCTTC.

The chain links TRBV9 to TRBJ2-3; D gene unclear. Germline-derived CDR1 and CDR2 are SGDLS and YYNGEE. Trimming pared 1 base from V and 0 bases from J, leaving 15 bases between. The CDR3 is 17 amino acids. The CDR3 DNA is TGTGCCAGCAGCGTAACCCTGAACAGCTTTAGCACAGATACGCAGTATTTT. It specifies CASSVTLNSFSTDTQYF.

This chain uses TRBV15 with TRBJ1-5, with D uncertain. Germline CDR1 is LNHNV and CDR2 is YYDKDF (reference sequence). V was clipped by 1 base and J by 6 bases, with 13 bases between them. The CDR3 sequence is 15 residues long. The CDR3 DNA sequence: TGTGCCACCAGCAGAGGGTGGGGAGAAGGTCAGCCCCAGCATTTT. Translation: CATSRGWGEGQPQHF.

The chain joins TRBV3-1 (or the pseudogene TRBV3-2) to TRBJ1-2, with 8 positions matching TRBD1. The CDR3 has 15 residues. V gave up 1 base and J gave up 4 bases; unmatched junction bases: 5. Germline loops: CDR1 LGHDT, CDR2 YNNKEL (reference sequence). The CDR3 DNA is TGTGCCAGCAGCCAAGGTTCTGGACAGGGCTATGGCTACACCTTC. Translating it yields CASSQGSGQGYGYTF.

The genes are TRBV24-1 and TRBJ2-2, with D perhaps matching TRBD2 (6 bases). The germline V gene has CDR1 KGHDR and CDR2 SFDVKD. This CDR3 region has 13 residues. V lost 11 bases, J lost 0 bases, and 9 bases lay in between. The CDR3: CAIAGPNTGELFF. In DNA, the CDR3 is TGTGCCATCGCGGGGCCGAACACCGGGGAGCTGTTTTTT.

The chain links TRBV4-3 to TRBJ2-7; the D gene is possibly TRBD2 (6 bases). V lost 0 bases and J lost 2, with 17 bases in between. The CDR3 extends over 17 amino acids. Germline CDR1 and CDR2: LGHNA and YSLEER. CDR3 in amino acids: CASSQDLGRGRPYEQYF. The CDR3 nucleotides are TGCGCCAGCAGCCAAGATTTGGGGCGGGGAAGACCCTACGAGCAGTACTTC.

The rearrangement joins TRBV11-3 to TRBJ2-2; TRBD2 matches at 7 bases. The germline CDR1 and CDR2 sequences are SGHNT and YENEEA. There are 16 residues in the CDR3. J lost 3 bases, V lost 5 bases, and 9 bases had no gene match. CDR3 coding DNA: TGTGCCAGCAGCCCCGGGGGAGGGGCCGACACCGGGGAGCTGTTTTTT. It yields the protein CASSPGGGADTGELFF.

This clone was seen a handful of times. The V and J genes are TRBV18 and TRBJ2-5; D remains unclear. CDR3 size: 16 residues. V was trimmed by 4 bases and J by 2 bases, leaving 17 bases between them. Per germline, CDR1 KGHSH and CDR2 LQKENI. The CDR3 here is CASSRRGMGPQETQYF. Here the CDR3 DNA reads TGTGCCAGCTCACGGAGAGGTATGGGTCCTCAAGAGACCCAGTACTTC.

The rearrangement uses TRBV10-2 and TRBJ1-2; D unclear. This CDR3 spans 13 amino acids. With 2 bases removed from V and 8 bases from J, the gap between germline ends came to 12 bases. The germline CDR1 and CDR2 sequences are WSHSY and SAAADI. Written as DNA, the CDR3 is TGCGCCAGCAGTGAGAGGTCAGCCGGGGGCTACACCTTC. This codes for CASSERSAGGYTF.

The chain combines TRBV15 with TRBJ1-5; D is unclear. V lost 7 bases to trimming and J lost 3 bases, with 13 bases between them. CDR1 is LNHNV and CDR2 is YYDKDF in the germline V gene (reference sequence). The CDR3 runs to 14 residues. CDR3 DNA sequence: TGTGCCACCAAAAGAGACAACAACAATCAGCCCCAGCATTTT. It specifies CATKRDNNNQPQHF.

The CDR3 loop reads CASSFFTDGTYEQYF. The CDR3 DNA follows: TGTGCCAGCAGCTTTTTCACAGACGGAACCTACGAGCAGTACTTC. The chain links TRBV7-2 to TRBJ2-7; D gene ambiguous. There are 15 residues in the CDR3. Germline CDR1 SGHTA, CDR2 FQGNSA. Between the trimmed V and J ends, which lost 3 bases and 2 bases, there was a span of 14 bases.

The chain recombines TRBV27 with TRBJ1-1, with unresolved D. The germline CDR1 and CDR2 sequences are MNHEY and SMNVEV (reference sequence). Trimming removed 1 base at V and 9 bases at J, with 18 bases between. CDR3 length: 15 residues. Here the CDR3 DNA reads TGTGCCAGCAGTTTATTGGCGTACGGGGAGAGCCAAGCTTTCTTT. Encoded protein: CASSLLAYGESQAFF.

This sequence joins TRBV3-1 (or the pseudogene TRBV3-2) and TRBJ1-1, with 9 bases identical to TRBD1. Looked up from germline, CDR1 is LGHDT and CDR2 is YNNKEL (reference sequence). This CDR3 is built from 14 residues. The junction had 4 bases not matched to a gene; V was cut back by 5 bases and J by 3 bases. The CDR3 sequence: CASSRQGVDTEAFF. The DNA for the CDR3 is TGTGCCAGCAGCAGACAGGGGGTCGACACTGAAGCTTTCTTT.

The chain combines TRBV10-2 with TRBJ1-2; D gene unclear. Between the trimmed V and J ends, which lost 3 bases and 2 bases, there was a span of 7 bases. The CDR3 is 13 amino acids. CDR1 and CDR2 (germline): WSHSY, SAAADI. The CDR3 is CASSEDINYGYTF. CDR3 DNA sequence: TGCGCCAGCAGTGAAGACATCAACTATGGCTACACCTTC.

The chain joins TRBV27 to TRBJ2-1; D may be TRBD1 (6 bases). CDR1 MNHEY and CDR2 SMNVEV come from the germline V gene (reference sequence). This CDR3 contains 15 residues. V was pared by 5 bases and J by 0 bases, with 11 bases between. CDR3 DNA sequence: TGTGCCAGCAGTACCGACAGGATCTCCTACAATGAGCAGTTCTTC. This gives the protein CASSTDRISYNEQFF.